The source of this T cell receptor (beta chain) is a study of blood T cell repertoires in COVID-19. Study-level background: COVID-19 samples, acute and convalescent, were from the United States, Italy and Spain.

Original methodology: Researchers report that nucleated cell counts were estimated from reference gene primer amplification. Sequenced by immunoSEQ multiplex PCR; TCRdb stores in-frame clones only, minus some. V and J calls and clone size are copied from that table; D and trimming were computed from the DNA. The top ten clones hold roughly 15% of a sample with 130,000 to 150,000 clones, roughly 86% of them seen once. In this sample, this clone turned up a few times. This CDR3 is built from 14 residues. Germline CDR1 SGHTA, CDR2 FQGNSA. V trimming: 3 bases; J trimming: 5 bases; junction bases outside the gene matches: 4.

Input material: peripheral blood. The chain couples TRBV7-2 to TRBJ1-5; 7 bases fit TRBD1. The sequence derives from a human donor with acute or convalescent COVID-19. The donor label of this sample is uncertain. The CDR3 loop reads CASSLYRGDQPQHF. In nucleotides, the CDR3 is TGTGCCAGCAGCTTGTACAGGGGAGATCAGCCCCAGCATTTT.